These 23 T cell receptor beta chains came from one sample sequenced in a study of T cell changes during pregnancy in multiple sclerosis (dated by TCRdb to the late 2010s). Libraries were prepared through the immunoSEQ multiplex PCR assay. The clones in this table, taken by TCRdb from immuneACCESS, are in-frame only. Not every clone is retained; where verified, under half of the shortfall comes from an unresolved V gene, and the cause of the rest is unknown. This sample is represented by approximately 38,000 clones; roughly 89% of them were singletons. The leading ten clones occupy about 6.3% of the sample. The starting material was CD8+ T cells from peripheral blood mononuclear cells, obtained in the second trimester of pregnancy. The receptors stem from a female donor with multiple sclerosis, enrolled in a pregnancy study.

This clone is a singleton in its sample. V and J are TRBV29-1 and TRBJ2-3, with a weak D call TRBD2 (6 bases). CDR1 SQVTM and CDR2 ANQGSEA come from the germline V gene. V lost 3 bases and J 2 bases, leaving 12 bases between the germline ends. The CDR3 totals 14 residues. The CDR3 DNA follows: TGCAGCGTTGACCCCGGGACTCTCACAGATACGCAGTATTTT. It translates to CSVDPGTLTDTQYF.

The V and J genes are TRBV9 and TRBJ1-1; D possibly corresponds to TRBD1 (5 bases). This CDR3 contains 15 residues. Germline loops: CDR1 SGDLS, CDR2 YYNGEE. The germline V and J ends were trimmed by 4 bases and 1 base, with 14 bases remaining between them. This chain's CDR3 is CASSPQGVGNTEAFF. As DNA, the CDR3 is TGTGCCAGCAGCCCCCAAGGGGTAGGGAACACTGAAGCTTTCTTT.

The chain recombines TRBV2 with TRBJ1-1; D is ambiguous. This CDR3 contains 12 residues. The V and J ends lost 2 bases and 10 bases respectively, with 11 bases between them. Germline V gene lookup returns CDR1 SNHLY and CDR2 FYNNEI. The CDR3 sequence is CASSEPMTLAFF. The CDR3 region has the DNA TGTGCCAGCAGTGAACCTATGACATTAGCTTTCTTT.

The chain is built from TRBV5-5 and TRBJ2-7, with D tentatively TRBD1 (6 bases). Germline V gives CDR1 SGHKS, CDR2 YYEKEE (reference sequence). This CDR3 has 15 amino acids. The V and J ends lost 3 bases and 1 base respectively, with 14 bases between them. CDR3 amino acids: CASSSYRETSYEQYF. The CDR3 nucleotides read TGTGCCAGCAGCTCTTACAGGGAAACTTCCTACGAGCAGTACTTC.

DNA for the CDR3: TGTGCCAGCAGCCAAGCGGCAGGGGCTTACTACGAGCAGTACTTC. Protein product: CASSQAAGAYYEQYF. The chain employs TRBV4-2 and TRBJ2-7; D is perhaps TRBD1 (6 bases). Deletions cut 1 base from V and 3 bases from J, with 13 bases between. CDR3 length equals 15 residues. Germline loops: CDR1 LGHNA, CDR2 YNFKEQ.

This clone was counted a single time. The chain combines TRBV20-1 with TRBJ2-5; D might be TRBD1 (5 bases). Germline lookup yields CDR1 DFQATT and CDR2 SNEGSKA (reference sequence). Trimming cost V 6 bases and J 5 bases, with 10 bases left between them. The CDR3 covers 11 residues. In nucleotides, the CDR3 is TGCAGTGCGACAGATCACGAGACCCAGTACTTC. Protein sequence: CSATDHETQYF.

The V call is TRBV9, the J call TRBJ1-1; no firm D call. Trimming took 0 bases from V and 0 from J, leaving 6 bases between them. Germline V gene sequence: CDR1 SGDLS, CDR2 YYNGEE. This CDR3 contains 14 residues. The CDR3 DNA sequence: TGTGCCAGCAGCGTAGAGCCGGTGAACACTGAAGCTTTCTTT. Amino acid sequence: CASSVEPVNTEAFF.

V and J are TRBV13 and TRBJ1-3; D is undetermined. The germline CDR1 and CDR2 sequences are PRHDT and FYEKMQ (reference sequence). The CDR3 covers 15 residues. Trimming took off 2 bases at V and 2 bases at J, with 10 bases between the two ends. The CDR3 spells CASSLLYRTGNTIYF. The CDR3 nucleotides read TGTGCCAGCAGCTTACTATATCGAACTGGAAACACCATATATTTT.

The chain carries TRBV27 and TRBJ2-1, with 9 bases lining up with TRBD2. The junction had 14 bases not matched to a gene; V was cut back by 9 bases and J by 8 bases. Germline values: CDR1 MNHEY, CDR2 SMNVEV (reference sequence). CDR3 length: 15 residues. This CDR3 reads CASQSLAGLFHEQFF. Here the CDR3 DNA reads TGTGCCAGTCAATCACTAGCGGGCCTTTTCCATGAGCAGTTCTTC.

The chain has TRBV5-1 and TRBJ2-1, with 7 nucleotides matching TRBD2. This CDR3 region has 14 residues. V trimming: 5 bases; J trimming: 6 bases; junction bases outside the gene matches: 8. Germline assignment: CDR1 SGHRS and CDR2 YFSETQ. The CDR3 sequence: CASRISGGGNEQFF. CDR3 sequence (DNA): TGCGCCAGCAGGATATCGGGAGGCGGCAATGAGCAGTTCTTC.

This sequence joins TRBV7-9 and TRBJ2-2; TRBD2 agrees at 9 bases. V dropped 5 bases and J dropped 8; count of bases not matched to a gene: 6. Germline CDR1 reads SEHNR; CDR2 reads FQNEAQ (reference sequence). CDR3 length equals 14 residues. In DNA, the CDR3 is TGTGCCAGCAGCCCGGGACTAGCTTCGGGGGAGCTGTTTTTT. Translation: CASSPGLASGELFF.

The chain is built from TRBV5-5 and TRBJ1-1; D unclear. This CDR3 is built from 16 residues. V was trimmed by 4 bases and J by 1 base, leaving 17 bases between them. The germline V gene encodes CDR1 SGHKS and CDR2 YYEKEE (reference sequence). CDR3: CASSPIPGLTNTEAFF. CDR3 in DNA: TGTGCCAGCAGCCCGATACCCGGACTGACGAACACTGAAGCTTTCTTT.

CDR3 residues: CASSWDFSSYNEQFF. The CDR3 DNA sequence: TGTGCCAGCAGTTGGGACTTCTCCTCCTACAATGAGCAGTTCTTC. This chain connects TRBV6-6 to TRBJ2-1; D is perhaps TRBD2 (6 bases). Germline V CDR1 and CDR2: MNHNY, SVGAGI (reference sequence). Trimming cost V 4 bases and J 0 bases, with 10 bases left between them. The CDR3 is 15 amino acids.

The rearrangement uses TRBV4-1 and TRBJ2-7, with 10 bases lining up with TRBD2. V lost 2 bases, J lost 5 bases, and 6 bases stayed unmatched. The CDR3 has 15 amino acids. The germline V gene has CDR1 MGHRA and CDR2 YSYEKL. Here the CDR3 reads CASSQIPLAGDEQYF. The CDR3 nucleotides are TGCGCCAGCAGCCAAATCCCGCTAGCGGGAGACGAGCAGTACTTC.

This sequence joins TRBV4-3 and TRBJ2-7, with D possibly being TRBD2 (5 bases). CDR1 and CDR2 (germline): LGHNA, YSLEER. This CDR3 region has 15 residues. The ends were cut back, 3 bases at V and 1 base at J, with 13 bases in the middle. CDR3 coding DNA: TGCGCCAGCAGCCACCGGACTGATTCTTCCTACGAGCAGTACTTC. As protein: CASSHRTDSSYEQYF.

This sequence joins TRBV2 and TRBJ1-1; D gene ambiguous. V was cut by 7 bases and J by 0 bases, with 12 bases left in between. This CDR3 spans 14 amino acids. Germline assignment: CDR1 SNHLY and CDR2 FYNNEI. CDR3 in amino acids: CASIMTAMNTEAFF. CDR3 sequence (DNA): TGTGCCAGCATCATGACTGCTATGAACACTGAAGCTTTCTTT.

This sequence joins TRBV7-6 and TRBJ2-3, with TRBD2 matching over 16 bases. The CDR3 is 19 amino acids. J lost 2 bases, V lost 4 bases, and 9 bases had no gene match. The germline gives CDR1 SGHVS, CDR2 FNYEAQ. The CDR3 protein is CASSWTAGTSGGVTDTQYF. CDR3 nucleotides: TGTGCCAGCAGCTGGACAGCCGGGACTAGCGGGGGGGTCACAGATACGCAGTATTTT.

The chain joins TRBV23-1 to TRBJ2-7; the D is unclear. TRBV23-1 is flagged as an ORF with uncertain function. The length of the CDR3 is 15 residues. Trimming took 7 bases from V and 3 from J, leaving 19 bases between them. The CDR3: CASTRCCGWSYEQYF. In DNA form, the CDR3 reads TGCGCCAGCACTCGATGCTGCGGCTGGAGCTACGAGCAGTACTTC.

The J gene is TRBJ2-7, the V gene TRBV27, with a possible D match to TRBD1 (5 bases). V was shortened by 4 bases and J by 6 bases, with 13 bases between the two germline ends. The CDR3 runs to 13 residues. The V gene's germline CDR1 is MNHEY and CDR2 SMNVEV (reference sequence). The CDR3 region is CASSSSRVGEQYF. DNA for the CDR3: TGTGCCAGCAGTTCTTCCAGGGTTGGCGAGCAGTACTTC.

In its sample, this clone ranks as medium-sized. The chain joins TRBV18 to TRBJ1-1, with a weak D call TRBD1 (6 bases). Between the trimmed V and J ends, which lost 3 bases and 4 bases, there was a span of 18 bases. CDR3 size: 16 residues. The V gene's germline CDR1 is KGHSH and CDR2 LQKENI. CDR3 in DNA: TGTGCCAGCTCACCTTATGACAGGCTTCGCGGCACTGAAGCTTTCTTT. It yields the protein CASSPYDRLRGTEAFF.

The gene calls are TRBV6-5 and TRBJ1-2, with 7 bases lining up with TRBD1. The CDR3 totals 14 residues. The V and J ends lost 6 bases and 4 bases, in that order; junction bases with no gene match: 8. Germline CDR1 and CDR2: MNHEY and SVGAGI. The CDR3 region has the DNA TGTGCCAGCAGCCCTGGAGGGGGCTCCTATGGCTACACCTTC. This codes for CASSPGGGSYGYTF.

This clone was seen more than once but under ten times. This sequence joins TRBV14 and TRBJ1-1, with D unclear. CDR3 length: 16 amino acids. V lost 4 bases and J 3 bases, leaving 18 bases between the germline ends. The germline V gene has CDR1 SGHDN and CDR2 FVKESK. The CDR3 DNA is TGTGCCAGCAGCCTCGCCTCGGGAGGGCCTTACACTGAAGCTTTCTTT. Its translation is CASSLASGGPYTEAFF.

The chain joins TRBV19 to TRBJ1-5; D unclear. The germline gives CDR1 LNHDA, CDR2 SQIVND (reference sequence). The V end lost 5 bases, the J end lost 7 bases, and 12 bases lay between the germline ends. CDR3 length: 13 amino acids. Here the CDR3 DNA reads TGTGCCAGTAGTCGGACGGGAGGGCAGCCCCAGCATTTT. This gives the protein CASSRTGGQPQHF. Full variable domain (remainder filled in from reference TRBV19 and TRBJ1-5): DGGITQSPKYLFRKEGQNVTLSCEQNLNHDAMYWYRQDPGQGLRLIYYSQIVNDFQKGDIAEGYSVSREKKESFPLTVTSAQKNPTAFYLCASSRTGGQPQHFGDGTRLSIL.